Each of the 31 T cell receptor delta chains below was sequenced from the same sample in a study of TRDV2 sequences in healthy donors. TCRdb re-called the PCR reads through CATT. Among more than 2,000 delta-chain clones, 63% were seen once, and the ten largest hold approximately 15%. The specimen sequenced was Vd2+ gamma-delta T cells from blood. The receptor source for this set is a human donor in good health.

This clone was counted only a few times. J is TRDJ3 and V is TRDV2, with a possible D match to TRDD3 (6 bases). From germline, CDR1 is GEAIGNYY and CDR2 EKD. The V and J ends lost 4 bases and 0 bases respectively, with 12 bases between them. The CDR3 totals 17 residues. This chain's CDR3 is CACDSTGTSWDTRQMFF. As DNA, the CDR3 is TGTGCCTGTGATAGTACTGGGACCTCCTGGGACACCCGACAGATGTTTTTC.

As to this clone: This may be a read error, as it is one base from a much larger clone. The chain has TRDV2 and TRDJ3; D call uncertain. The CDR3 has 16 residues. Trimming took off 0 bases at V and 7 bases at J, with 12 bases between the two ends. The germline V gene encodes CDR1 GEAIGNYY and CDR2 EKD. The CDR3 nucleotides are TGTGCCTGTGACACCATTGGAGTAAGCGACACCCGACAGATGTTTTTC. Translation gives CACDTIGVSDTRQMFF.

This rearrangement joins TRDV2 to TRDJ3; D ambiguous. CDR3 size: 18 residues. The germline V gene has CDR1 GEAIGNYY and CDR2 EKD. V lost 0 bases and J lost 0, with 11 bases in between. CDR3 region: CACDTAGSPSWDTRQMFF. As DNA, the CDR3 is TGTGCCTGTGACACCGCCGGATCCCCCTCCTGGGACACCCGACAGATGTTTTTC.

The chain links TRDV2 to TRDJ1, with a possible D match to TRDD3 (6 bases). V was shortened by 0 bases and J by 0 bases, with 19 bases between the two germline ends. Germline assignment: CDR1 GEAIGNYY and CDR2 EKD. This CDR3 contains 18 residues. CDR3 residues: CACDTVLVTGSDTDKLIF. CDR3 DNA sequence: TGTGCCTGTGACACCGTACTAGTTACTGGGTCCGACACCGATAAACTCATCTTT.

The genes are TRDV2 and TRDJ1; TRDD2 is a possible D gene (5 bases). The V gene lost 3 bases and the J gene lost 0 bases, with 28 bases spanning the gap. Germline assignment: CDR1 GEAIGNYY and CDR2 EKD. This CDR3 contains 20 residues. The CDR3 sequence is CACDSVPDASTEPNTDKLIF. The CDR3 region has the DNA TGTGCCTGTGACTCGGTTCCTGACGCCAGTACTGAGCCAAACACCGATAAACTCATCTTT.

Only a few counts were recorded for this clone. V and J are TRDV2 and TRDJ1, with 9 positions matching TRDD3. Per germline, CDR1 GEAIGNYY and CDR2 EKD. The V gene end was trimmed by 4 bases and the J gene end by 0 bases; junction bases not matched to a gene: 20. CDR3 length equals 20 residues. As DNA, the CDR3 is TGTGCCTGTGAACCCCTCTCTACTCGTACTGGGGGACCTAACACCGATAAACTCATCTTT. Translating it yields CACEPLSTRTGGPNTDKLIF.

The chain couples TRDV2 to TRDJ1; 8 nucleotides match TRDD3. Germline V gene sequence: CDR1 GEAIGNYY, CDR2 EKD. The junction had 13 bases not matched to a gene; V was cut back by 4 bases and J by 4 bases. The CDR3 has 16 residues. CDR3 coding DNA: TGTGCCTGTGATCTACTGGGGGTTTATAGTGGCGATAAACTCATCTTT. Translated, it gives CACDLLGVYSGDKLIF.

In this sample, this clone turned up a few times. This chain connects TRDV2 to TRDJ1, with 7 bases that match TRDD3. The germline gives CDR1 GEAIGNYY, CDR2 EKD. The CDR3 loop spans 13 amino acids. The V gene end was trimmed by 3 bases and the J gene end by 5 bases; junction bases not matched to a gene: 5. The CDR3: CACDQLLGDKLIF. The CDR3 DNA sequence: TGTGCCTGTGACCAACTACTGGGGGATAAACTCATCTTT.

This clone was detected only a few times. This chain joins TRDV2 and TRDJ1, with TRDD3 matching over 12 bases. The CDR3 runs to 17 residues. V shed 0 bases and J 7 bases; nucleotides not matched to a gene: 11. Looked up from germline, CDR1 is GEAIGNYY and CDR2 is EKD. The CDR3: CACDTAFGLGDTTKLIF. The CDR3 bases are TGTGCCTGTGACACCGCGTTTGGACTGGGGGATACAACTAAACTCATCTTT.

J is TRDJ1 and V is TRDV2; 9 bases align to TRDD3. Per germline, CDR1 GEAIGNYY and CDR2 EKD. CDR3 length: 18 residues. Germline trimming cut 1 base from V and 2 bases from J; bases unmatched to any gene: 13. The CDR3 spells CACDTVGGYASGTDKLIF. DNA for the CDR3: TGTGCCTGTGACACGGTTGGGGGATATGCTTCGGGTACCGATAAACTCATCTTT.

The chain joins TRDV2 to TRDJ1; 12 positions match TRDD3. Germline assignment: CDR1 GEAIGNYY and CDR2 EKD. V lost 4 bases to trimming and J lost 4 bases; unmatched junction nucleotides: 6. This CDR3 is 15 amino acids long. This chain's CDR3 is CACDRLGDTIDKLIF. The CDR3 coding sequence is TGTGCCTGTGATAGACTGGGGGATACCATCGATAAACTCATCTTT.

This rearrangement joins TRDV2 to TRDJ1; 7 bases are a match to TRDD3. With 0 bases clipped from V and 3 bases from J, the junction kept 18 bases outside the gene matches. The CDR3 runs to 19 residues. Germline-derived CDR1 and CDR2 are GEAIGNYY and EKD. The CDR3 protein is CACDTVLYSGGSHADKLIF. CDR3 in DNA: TGTGCCTGTGACACCGTTCTTTACTCCGGGGGATCGCATGCCGATAAACTCATCTTT.

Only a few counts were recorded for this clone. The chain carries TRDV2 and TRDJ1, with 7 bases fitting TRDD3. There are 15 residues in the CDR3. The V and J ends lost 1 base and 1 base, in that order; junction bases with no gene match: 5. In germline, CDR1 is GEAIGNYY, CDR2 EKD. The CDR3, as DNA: TGTGCCTGTGACACAGTTGGGGGACCCACCGATAAACTCATCTTT. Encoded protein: CACDTVGGPTDKLIF.

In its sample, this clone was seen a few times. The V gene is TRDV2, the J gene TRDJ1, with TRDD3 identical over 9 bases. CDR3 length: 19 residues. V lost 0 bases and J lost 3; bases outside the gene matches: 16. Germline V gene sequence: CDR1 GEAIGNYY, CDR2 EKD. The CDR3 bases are TGTGCCTGTGACACCTTGGGGGGACTGGGGGACCCCGGACCCGATAAACTCATCTTT. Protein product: CACDTLGGLGDPGPDKLIF.

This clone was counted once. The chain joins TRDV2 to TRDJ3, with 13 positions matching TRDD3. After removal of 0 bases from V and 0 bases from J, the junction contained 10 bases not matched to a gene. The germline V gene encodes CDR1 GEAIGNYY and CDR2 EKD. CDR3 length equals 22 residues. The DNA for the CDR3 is TGTGCCTGTGACACCGTACTGGGGGATACGCGAGGAGGCTCCTGGGACACCCGACAGATGTTTTTC. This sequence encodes CACDTVLGDTRGGSWDTRQMFF.

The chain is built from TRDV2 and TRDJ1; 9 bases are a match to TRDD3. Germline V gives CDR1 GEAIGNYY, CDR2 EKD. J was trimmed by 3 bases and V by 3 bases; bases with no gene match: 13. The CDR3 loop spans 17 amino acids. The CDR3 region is CACDGLLGEGRSDKLIF. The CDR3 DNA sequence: TGTGCCTGTGACGGGCTACTGGGGGAAGGTCGGTCCGATAAACTCATCTTT.

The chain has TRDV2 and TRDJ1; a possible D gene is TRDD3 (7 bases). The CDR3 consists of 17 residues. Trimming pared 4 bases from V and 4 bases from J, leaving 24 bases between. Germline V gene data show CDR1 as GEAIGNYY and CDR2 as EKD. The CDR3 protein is CACEPLLRGGGVDKLIF. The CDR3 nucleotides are TGTGCCTGTGAACCCCTCCTACGTGGTGGGGGAGTCGATAAACTCATCTTT.

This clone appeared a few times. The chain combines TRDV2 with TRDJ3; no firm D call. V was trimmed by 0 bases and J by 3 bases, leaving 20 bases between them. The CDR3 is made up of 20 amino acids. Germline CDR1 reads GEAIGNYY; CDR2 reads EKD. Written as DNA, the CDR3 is TGTGCCTGTGACACCGTGGTCCAAGGTGATCAAGACTGGGACACCCGACAGATGTTTTTC. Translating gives CACDTVVQGDQDWDTRQMFF.

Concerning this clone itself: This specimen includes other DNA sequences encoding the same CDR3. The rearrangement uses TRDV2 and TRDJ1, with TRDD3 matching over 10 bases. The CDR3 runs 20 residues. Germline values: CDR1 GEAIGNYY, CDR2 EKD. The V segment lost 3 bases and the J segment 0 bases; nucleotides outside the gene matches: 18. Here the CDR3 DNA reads TGTGCCTGTGACGGCTTACTGGGGGATCGGGATTCCACGTACACCGATAAACTCATCTTT. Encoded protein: CACDGLLGDRDSTYTDKLIF.

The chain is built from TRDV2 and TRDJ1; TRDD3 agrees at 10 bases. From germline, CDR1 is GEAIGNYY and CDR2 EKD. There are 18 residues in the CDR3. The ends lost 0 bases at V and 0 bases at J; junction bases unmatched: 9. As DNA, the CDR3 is TGTGCCTGTGACACCGTGTCGCTTACTGGGGGATACACCGATAAACTCATCTTT. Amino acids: CACDTVSLTGGYTDKLIF.

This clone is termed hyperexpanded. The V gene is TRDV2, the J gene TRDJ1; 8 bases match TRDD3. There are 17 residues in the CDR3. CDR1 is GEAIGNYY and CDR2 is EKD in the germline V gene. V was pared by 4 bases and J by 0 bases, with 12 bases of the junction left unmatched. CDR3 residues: CACDRLGVDSYTDKLIF. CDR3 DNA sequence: TGTGCCTGTGATAGACTGGGGGTCGATTCGTACACCGATAAACTCATCTTT.

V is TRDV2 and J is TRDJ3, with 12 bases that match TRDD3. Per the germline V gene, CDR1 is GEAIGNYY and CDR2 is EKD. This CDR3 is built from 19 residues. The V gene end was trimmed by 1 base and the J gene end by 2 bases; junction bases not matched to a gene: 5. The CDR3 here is CACDTTGGYHTWDTRQMFF. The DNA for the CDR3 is TGTGCCTGTGACACAACTGGGGGATACCATACCTGGGACACCCGACAGATGTTTTTC.

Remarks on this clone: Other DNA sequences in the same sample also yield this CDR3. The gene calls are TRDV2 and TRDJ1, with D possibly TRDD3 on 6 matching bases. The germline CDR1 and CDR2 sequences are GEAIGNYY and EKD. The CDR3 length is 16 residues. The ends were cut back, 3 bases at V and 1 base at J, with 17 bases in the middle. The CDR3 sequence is CACDSLLGDTTDKLIF. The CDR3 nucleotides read TGTGCCTGTGACTCATTACTGGGTGATACCACCGATAAACTCATCTTT.

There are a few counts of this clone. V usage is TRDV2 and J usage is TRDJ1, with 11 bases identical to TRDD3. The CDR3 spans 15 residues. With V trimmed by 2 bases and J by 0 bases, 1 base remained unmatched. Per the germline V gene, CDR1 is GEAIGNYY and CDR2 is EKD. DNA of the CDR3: TGTGCCTGTGACAAACTGGGGGATAACACCGATAAACTCATCTTT. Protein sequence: CACDKLGDNTDKLIF.

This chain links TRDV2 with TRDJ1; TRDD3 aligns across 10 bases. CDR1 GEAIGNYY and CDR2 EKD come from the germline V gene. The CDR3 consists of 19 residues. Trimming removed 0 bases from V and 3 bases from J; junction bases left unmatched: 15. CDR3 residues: CACDTVPSTGGLVSDKLIF. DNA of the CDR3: TGTGCCTGTGACACCGTTCCGAGTACTGGGGGATTAGTGTCCGATAAACTCATCTTT.

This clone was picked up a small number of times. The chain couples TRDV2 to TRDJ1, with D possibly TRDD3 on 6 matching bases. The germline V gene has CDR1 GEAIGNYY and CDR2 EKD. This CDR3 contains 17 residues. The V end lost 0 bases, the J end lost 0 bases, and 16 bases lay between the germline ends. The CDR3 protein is CACDTIERDIYTDKLIF. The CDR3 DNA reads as TGTGCCTGTGACACCATAGAGAGGGATATTTACACCGATAAACTCATCTTT.

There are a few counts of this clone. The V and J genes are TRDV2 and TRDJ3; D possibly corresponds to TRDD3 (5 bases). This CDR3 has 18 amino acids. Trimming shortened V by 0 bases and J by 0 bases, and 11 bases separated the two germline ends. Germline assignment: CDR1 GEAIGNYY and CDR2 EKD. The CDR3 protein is CACDTWGSSSWDTRQMFF. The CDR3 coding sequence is TGTGCCTGTGACACCTGGGGCTCCAGCTCCTGGGACACCCGACAGATGTTTTTC.

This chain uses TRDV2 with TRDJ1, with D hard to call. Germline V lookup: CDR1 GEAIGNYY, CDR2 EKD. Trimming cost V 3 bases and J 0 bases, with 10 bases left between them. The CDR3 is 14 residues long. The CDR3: CACDHILYTDKLIF. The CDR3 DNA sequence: TGTGCCTGTGACCACATACTGTACACCGATAAACTCATCTTT.

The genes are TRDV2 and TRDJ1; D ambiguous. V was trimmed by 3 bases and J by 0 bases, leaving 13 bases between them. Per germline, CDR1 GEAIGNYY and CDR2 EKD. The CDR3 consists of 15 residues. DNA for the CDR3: TGTGCCTGTGACCCCCTAGCCGGTAACACCGATAAACTCATCTTT. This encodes CACDPLAGNTDKLIF.

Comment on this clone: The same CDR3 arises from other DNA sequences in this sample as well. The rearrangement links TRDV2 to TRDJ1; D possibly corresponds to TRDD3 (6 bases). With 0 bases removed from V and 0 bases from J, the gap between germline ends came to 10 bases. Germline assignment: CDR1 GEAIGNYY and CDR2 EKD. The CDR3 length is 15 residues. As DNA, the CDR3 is TGTGCCTGTGACACCTTGGGGGCCAACACCGATAAACTCATCTTT. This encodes CACDTLGANTDKLIF.

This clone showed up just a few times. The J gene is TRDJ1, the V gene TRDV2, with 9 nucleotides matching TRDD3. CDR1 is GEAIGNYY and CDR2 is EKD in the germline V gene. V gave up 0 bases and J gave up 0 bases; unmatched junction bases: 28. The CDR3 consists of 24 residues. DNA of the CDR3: TGTGCCTGTGACACCGTTCGACCTACGGGGGATACTCCATCGGCGCGCCTGTACACCGATAAACTCATCTTT. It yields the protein CACDTVRPTGDTPSARLYTDKLIF.